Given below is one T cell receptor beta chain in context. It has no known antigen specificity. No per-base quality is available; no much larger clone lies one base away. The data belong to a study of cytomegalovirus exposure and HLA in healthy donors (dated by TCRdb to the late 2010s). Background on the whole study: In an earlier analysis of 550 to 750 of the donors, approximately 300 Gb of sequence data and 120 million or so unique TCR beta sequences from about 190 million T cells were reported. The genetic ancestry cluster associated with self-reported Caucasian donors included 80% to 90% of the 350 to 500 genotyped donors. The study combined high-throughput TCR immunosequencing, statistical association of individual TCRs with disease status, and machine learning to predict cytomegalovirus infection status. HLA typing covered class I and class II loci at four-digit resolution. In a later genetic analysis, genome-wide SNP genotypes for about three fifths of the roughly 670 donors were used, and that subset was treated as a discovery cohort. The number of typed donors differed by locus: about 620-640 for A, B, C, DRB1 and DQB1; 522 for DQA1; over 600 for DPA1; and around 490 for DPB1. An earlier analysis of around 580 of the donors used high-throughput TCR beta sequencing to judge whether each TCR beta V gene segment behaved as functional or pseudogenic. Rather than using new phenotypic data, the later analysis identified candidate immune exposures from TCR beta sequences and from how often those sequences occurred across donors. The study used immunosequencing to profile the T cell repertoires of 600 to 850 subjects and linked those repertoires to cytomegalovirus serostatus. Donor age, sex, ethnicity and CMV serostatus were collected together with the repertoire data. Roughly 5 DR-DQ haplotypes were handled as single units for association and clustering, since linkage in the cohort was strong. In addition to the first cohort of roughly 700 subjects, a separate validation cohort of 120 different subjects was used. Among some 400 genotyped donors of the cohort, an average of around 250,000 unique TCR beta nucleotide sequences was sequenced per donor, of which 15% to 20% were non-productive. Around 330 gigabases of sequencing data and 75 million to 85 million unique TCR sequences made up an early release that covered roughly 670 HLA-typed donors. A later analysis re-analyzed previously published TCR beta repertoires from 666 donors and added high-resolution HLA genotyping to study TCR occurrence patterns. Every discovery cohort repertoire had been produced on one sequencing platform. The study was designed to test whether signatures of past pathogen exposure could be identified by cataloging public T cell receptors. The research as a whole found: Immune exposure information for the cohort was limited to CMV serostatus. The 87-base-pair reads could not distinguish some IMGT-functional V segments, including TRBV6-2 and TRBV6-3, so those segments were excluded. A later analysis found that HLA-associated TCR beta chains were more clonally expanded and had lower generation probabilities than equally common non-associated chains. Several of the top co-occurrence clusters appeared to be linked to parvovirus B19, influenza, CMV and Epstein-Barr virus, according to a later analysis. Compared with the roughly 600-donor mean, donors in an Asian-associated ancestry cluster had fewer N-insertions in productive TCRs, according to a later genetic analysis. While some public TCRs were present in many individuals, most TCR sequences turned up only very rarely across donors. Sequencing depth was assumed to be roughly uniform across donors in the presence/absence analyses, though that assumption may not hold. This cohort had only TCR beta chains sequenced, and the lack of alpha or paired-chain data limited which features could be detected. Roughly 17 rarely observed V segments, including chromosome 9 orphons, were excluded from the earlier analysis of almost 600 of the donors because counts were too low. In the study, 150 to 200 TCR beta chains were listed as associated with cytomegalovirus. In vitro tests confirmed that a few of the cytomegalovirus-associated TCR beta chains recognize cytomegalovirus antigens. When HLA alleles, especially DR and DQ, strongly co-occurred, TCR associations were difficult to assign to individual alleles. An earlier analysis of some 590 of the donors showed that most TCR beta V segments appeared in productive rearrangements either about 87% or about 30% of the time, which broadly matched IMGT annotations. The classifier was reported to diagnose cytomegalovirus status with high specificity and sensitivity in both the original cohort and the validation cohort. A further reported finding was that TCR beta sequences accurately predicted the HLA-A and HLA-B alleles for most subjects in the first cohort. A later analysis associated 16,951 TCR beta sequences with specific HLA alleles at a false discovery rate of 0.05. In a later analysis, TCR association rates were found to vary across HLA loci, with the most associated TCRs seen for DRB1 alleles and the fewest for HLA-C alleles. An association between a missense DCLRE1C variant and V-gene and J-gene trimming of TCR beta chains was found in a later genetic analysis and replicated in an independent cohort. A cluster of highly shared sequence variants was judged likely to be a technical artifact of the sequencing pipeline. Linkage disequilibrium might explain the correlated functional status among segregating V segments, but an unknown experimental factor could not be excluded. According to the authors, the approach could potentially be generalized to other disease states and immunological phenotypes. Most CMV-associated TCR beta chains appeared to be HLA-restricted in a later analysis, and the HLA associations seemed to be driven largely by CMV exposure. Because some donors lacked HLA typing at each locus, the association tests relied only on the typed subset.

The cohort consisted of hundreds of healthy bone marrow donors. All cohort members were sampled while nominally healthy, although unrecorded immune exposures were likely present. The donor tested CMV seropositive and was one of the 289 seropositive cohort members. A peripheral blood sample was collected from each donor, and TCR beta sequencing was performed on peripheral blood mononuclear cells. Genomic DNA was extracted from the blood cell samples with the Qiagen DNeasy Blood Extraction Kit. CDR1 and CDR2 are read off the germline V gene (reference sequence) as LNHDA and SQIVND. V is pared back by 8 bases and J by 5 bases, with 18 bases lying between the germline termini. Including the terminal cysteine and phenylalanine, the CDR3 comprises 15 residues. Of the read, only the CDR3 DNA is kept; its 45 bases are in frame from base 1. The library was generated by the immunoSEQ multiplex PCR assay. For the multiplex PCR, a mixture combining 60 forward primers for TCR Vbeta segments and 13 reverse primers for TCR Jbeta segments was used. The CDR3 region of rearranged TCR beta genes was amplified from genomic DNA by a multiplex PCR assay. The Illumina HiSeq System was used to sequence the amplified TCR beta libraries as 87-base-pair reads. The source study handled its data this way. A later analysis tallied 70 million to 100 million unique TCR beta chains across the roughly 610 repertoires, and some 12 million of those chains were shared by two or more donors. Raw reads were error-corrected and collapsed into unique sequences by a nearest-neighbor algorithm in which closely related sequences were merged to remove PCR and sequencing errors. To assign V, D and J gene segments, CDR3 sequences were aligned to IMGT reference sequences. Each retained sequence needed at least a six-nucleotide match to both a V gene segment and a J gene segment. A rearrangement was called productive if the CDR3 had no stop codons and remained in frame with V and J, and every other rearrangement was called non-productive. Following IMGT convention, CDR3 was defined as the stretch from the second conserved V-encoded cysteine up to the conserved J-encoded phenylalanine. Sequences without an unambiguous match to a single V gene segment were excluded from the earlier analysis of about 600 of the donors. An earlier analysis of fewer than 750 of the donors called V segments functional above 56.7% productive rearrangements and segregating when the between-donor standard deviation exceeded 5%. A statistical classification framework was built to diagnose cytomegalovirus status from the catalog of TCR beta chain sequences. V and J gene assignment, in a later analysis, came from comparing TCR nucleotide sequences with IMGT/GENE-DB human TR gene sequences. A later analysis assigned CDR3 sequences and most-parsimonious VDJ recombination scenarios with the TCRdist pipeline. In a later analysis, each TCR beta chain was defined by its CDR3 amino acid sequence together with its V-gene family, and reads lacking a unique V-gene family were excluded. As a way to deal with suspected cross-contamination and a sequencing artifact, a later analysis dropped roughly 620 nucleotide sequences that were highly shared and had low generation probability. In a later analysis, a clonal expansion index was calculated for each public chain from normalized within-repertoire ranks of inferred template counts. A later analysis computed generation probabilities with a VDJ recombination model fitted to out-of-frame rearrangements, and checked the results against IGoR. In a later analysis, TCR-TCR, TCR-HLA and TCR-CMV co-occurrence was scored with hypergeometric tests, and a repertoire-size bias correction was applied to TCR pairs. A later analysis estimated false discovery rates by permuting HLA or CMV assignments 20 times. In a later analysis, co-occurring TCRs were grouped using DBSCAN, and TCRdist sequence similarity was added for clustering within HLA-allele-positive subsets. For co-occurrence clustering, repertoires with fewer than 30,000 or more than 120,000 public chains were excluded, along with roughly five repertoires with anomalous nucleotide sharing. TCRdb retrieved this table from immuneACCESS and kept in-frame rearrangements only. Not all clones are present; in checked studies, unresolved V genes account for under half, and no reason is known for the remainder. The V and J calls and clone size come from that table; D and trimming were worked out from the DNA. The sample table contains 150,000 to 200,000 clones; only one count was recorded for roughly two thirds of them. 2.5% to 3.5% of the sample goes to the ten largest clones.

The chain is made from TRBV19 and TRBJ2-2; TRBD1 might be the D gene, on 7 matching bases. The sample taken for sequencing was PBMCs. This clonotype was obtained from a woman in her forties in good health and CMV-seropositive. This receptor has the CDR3 CASGQGGQRTGELFF. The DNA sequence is TGTGCCAGTGGGCAGGGGGGTCAAAGAACCGGGGAGCTGTTTTTT.